The 32 T cell receptor beta chains listed next were all sequenced from one sample in a study of regulatory T cells in long-lasting Graves disease. Time point specified: persistent/refractory GD, antithyroid drugs over 5 years with positive TRAb. PBMC-derived RNA was used for the TCR library. Investigators prepared the TCR beta libraries by applying iRepertoire HTBI primers and Arm-PCR of CDR3 regions. MiXCR was run by TCRdb on the multiplex PCR reads, yielding one entry per CDR3 protein. Of around 450,000 distinct CDR3 sequences listed, 20% to 25% were seen once; the top ten hold roughly 7%. The sample was peripheral blood mononuclear cells (PBMCs), taken when the disease was refractory, from a patient treated with antithyroid drugs. These receptors originate from a female donor with Graves disease.

This clonotype was detected many times. The chain uses TRBV10-3 and TRBJ1-5, with D tentatively TRBD1 (6 bases). Germline V gene sequence: CDR1 ENHRY, CDR2 SYGVKD. The length of the CDR3 is 15 residues. V lost 6 bases to trimming and J lost 0 bases, with 12 bases between them. CDR3 nucleotides: TGTGCCATCAGAGCCCAGGGGAATAGCAATCAGCCCCAGCATTTT. Translating gives CAIRAQGNSNQPQHF.

The chain couples TRBV3-1 to TRBJ2-6; D gene unclear. The germline CDR1 and CDR2 sequences are LGHDT and YNNKEL (reference sequence). Trimming took 4 bases from V and 0 from J, leaving 10 bases between them. The CDR3 spans 16 residues. The CDR3, as DNA: TGTGCCAGCAGCCCTGAACTCAGCTCTGGGGCCAACGTCCTGACTTTC. Translated, it gives CASSPELSSGANVLTF.

The chain uses TRBV24-1 and TRBJ2-5; 8 bases are shared with TRBD2. Looked up from germline, CDR1 is KGHDR and CDR2 is SFDVKD. V trimming: 5 bases; J trimming: 6 bases; junction bases outside the gene matches: 7. The CDR3 is 14 residues long. CDR3 region: CATSAPGGGKTQYF. The CDR3 DNA reads as TGTGCCACCAGTGCCCCGGGGGGGGGGAAGACCCAGTACTTC.

This clonotype was seen a handful of times. The chain has TRBV12-3 or TRBV12-4 and TRBJ2-1; 7 bases are a match to TRBD2. CDR3 length: 21 residues. V trimming: 3 bases; J trimming: 0 bases; junction bases outside the gene matches: 20. The CDR3 spells CASSFVTQMGGSGGSYNEQFF. The CDR3 nucleotides are TGTGCCAGCAGTTTCGTAACTCAGATGGGCGGGAGCGGCGGCTCCTACAATGAGCAGTTCTTC.

This clonotype was seen only a few times. This chain connects TRBV7-9 to TRBJ2-7; D perhaps matches TRBD2 (5 bases). Germline CDR1 is SEHNR and CDR2 is FQNEAQ (reference sequence). The CDR3 has 12 amino acids. V was pared by 8 bases and J by 0 bases, with 8 bases between. In nucleotides, the CDR3 is TGTGCCAGCCGGGATCTCTCCTACGAGCAGTACTTC. Amino acids: CASRDLSYEQYF.

The table lists this clonotype with a few counts. The genes are TRBV29-1 and TRBJ1-2, with D possibly being TRBD1 (5 bases). CDR3 length: 19 residues. CDR1 SQVTM and CDR2 ANQGSEA come from the germline V gene. Trimming removed 1 base at V and 3 bases at J, with 27 bases between. The CDR3 loop is CSVEGDRFPTPEQDYGYTF. CDR3 DNA sequence: TGCAGCGTTGAAGGGGACCGGTTTCCAACCCCTGAACAGGACTATGGCTACACCTTC.

V is TRBV24-1 and J is TRBJ1-5; 7 bases align to TRBD1. Germline lookup yields CDR1 KGHDR and CDR2 SFDVKD. V was pared by 5 bases and J by 6 bases, with 6 bases of the junction left unmatched. This CDR3 contains 14 residues. The CDR3 reads CATSAGQRGQPQHF. For the CDR3, the DNA is TGTGCCACCAGTGCGGGACAGAGGGGTCAGCCCCAGCATTTT.

The rearrangement uses TRBV12-3 or TRBV12-4 and TRBJ1-1; D is possibly TRBD1 (5 bases). Trimming pared 5 bases from V and 0 bases from J, leaving 13 bases between. This CDR3 is 15 amino acids long. CDR3 region: CASSRQGGLNTEAFF. The CDR3 DNA reads TGTGCCAGCAGTCGCCAGGGTGGCTTGAACACTGAAGCTTTCTTT.

The chain links TRBV30 to TRBJ2-1; the D gene is possibly TRBD2 (5 bases). Germline CDR1 GTSNPN, CDR2 SVGIG (reference sequence). V was cut by 6 bases and J by 1 base, with 10 bases left in between. The CDR3 has 13 residues. DNA for the CDR3: TGTGCCTGCGGGATGGAGTCCTACAATGAGCAGTTCTTC. It translates to CACGMESYNEQFF.

CDR3 residues: CASSPASGGFFSYEQYF. The DNA of the CDR3 is TGTGCCAGCAGTCCGGCTAGCGGGGGATTTTTCTCCTACGAGCAGTACTTC. This chain links TRBV6-1 with TRBJ2-7, with 10 bases matching TRBD2. Trimming removed 5 bases from V and 0 bases from J; junction bases left unmatched: 10. This CDR3 has 17 amino acids. CDR1 is MNHNS, CDR2 SASEGT, per germline.

This chain uses TRBV19 with TRBJ1-1; no firm D call. The CDR3 is 14 amino acids. Trimming cost V 2 bases and J 1 base, with 8 bases left between them. Germline V gene data show CDR1 as LNHDA and CDR2 as SQIVND (reference sequence). In DNA, the CDR3 is TGTGCCAGTAGTATAATTCTGGAGAACACTGAAGCTTTCTTT. It translates to CASSIILENTEAFF.

On this clonotype: A read error may explain this, as a much larger clone is one base away. V and J are TRBV12-3 or TRBV12-4 and TRBJ1-6; TRBD1 matches at 7 bases. CDR3 length: 14 residues. Trimming cost V 3 bases and J 9 bases; bases outside gene matches: 5. The CDR3 bases are TGTGCCAGCAGTTTCGACAGGGCCACTTCACCCCTCCACTTT. Its translation is CASSFDRATSPLHF.

The gene calls are TRBV6-2 or TRBV6-3 and TRBJ1-1; 12 positions agree with TRBD1. The germline gives CDR1 MNHEY, CDR2 SVGEGT. Trimming at V came to 4 bases and at J to 2 bases, leaving 5 bases not matched to a gene. CDR3 size: 16 residues. CDR3 protein: CASSSGTGGKNTEAFF. In DNA form, the CDR3 reads TGTGCCAGCAGTTCCGGGACAGGGGGCAAAAACACTGAAGCTTTCTTT.

This clonotype was observed at least ten times. The chain employs TRBV13 and TRBJ2-7; 8 bases align to TRBD2. Germline V CDR1 and CDR2: PRHDT, FYEKMQ (reference sequence). The junction had 13 bases not matched to a gene; V was cut back by 3 bases and J by 3 bases. This CDR3 spans 17 amino acids. This chain's CDR3 is CASSFTSGGLPVYEQYF. The CDR3 DNA reads as TGTGCCAGCAGCTTTACCAGCGGGGGTCTCCCTGTCTACGAGCAGTACTTC. Looking up the rest from reference TRBV13 and TRBJ2-7 gives the full variable domain: AAGVIQSPRHLIKEKRETATLKCYPIPRHDTVYWYQQGPGQDPQFLISFYEKMQSDKGSIPDRFSAQQFSDYHSELNMSSLELGDSALYFCASSFTSGGLPVYEQYFGPGTRLTVT.

This clonotype appeared many times. V usage is TRBV28 and J usage is TRBJ2-5; maybe TRBD1 (6 bases). The CDR3 is 16 residues long. CDR1 MDHEN and CDR2 SYDVKM come from the germline V gene. Trimming took off 1 base at V and 1 base at J, with 13 bases between the two ends. In nucleotides, the CDR3 is TGTGCCAGCAGTTTATTCCAGGGGATTCCCCAAGAGACCCAGTACTTC. Translating gives CASSLFQGIPQETQYF.

A note on this clonotype: Possible read error: a much larger clone is one base away. In DNA, the CDR3 is TGTGCCTGCACCGTTAGCGGGAGCGTTGTATCCTACGAGCAGTACTTC. Translation gives CACTVSGSVVSYEQYF. V usage is TRBV12-3 or TRBV12-4 and J usage is TRBJ2-7; 9 bases agree with TRBD2. V lost 11 bases to trimming and J lost 1 base; unmatched junction nucleotides: 15. The CDR3 has 16 residues.

The table lists this clonotype with many counts. This sequence joins TRBV7-2 and TRBJ2-2; no clear D. With 5 bases removed from V and 13 bases from J, the gap between germline ends came to 17 bases. This CDR3 spans 13 amino acids. From germline, CDR1 is SGHTA and CDR2 FQGNSA. The CDR3 bases are TGTGCCAGCAGCCCTCTTGGGCCCACCGTGCTGTTTTTT. It translates to CASSPLGPTVLFF.

This clonotype was found a few times. The chain has TRBV25-1 and TRBJ2-7, with 10 bases matching TRBD1. The J segment lost 6 bases and the V segment lost 3 bases, leaving 5 bases of the junction unmatched. The CDR3 runs 14 residues. Germline V lookup: CDR1 MGHDK, CDR2 SYGVNS. The CDR3 DNA reads as TGTGCCAGCAGTGACCCGGACAGGGGGGGCGAGCAGTACTTC. Amino acids: CASSDPDRGGEQYF.

Turning to this clonotype: A much larger clone differs from this one at a single base, so this may be a read error. Since the CDR3 does not end with the conserved phenylalanine or tryptophan, this likely comes from a read error. V usage is TRBV12-3 or TRBV12-4 and J usage is TRBJ1-2; TRBD1 aligns across 9 bases. V lost 6 bases to trimming and J lost 8 bases; unmatched junction nucleotides: 7. The CDR3 has 13 amino acids. Here the CDR3 reads CASSEGTGIGYTS. The DNA of the CDR3 is TGTGCCAGCAGCGAAGGGACAGGGATCGGCTACACCTCC.

The rearrangement links TRBV6-1 to TRBJ2-7; TRBD1 might be the D (6 bases). CDR3 length equals 13 residues. Between the trimmed V and J ends, which lost 3 bases and 5 bases, there was a span of 11 bases. Looked up from germline, CDR1 is MNHNS and CDR2 is SASEGT. The DNA for the CDR3 is TGTGCCAGCAGTGAGGGGACATACCACGAGCAGTACTTC. Its protein is CASSEGTYHEQYF.

In this sample, this clonotype turned up many times. The chain joins TRBV28 to TRBJ2-7; TRBD1 aligns across 11 bases. In germline, CDR1 is MDHEN, CDR2 SYDVKM. V gave up 5 bases and J gave up 4 bases; unmatched junction bases: 7. The CDR3 has 15 residues. The CDR3 coding sequence is TGTGCCAGCAGTACCCGGACAGGGGGCGGTTACGAGCAGTACTTC. Translating it yields CASSTRTGGGYEQYF. The variable domain in full, with the rest retrieved from reference TRBV28 and TRBJ2-7, is DVKVTQSSRYLVKRTGEKVFLECVQDMDHENMFWYRQDPGLGLRLIYFSYDVKMKEKGDIPEGYSVSREKKERFSLILESASTNQTSMYLCASSTRTGGGYEQYFGPGTRLTVT.

This clonotype was counted between two and nine times. This chain uses TRBV6-1 with TRBJ2-2; D unresolved. Germline V gives CDR1 MNHNS, CDR2 SASEGT. The CDR3 runs to 14 residues. Trimming left V 5 bases short and J 5 bases short, with 12 bases between. The CDR3 is CASSYNDETGELFF. The CDR3 nucleotides are TGTGCCAGCAGTTATAATGATGAAACCGGGGAGCTGTTTTTT.

The gene calls are TRBV19 and TRBJ2-2; tentatively, D is TRBD1 or TRBD2 (5 bases each). CDR1 is LNHDA and CDR2 is SQIVND in the germline V gene (reference sequence). The CDR3 runs to 14 residues. Trimming pared 10 bases from V and 2 bases from J, leaving 14 bases between. The CDR3 coding sequence is TGTGCCATCCAGCTGGGGGTAAACACCGGGGAGCTGTTTTTT. It encodes CAIQLGVNTGELFF.

The CDR3 sequence is CASSQVGLAGSYEQYF. The CDR3 DNA sequence: TGTGCCAGCAGCCAAGTCGGCCTAGCGGGGTCCTACGAGCAGTACTTC. The chain couples TRBV3-1 to TRBJ2-7, with 9 bases lining up with TRBD2. J gave up 1 base and V 1 base, and 5 bases lay outside the gene matches. The CDR3 extends over 16 amino acids. Germline V CDR1 and CDR2: LGHDT, YNNKEL (reference sequence).

This clonotype has a count of ten or more. This rearrangement joins TRBV28 to TRBJ2-7; no reliable D call. Germline V gene lookup returns CDR1 MDHEN and CDR2 SYDVKM. This CDR3 is 14 amino acids long. V lost 7 bases and J 5 bases, leaving 18 bases between the germline ends. The CDR3 coding sequence is TGTGCCAGCACTCCGCGAGTAGGGTTCGACGAGCAGTACTTC. The encoded protein is CASTPRVGFDEQYF.

The chain joins TRBV7-6 to TRBJ1-1; a possible D gene is TRBD1 (5 bases). This CDR3 region has 14 residues. The germline CDR1 and CDR2 sequences are SGHVS and FNYEAQ. Trimming pared 6 bases from V and 6 bases from J, leaving 17 bases between. The CDR3 DNA reads as TGTGCCAGCAGTCTTGAAAAGGGGTCCGCTGAAGCTTTCTTT. Protein product: CASSLEKGSAEAFF.

The table lists this clonotype with many counts. The V and J genes are TRBV6-5 and TRBJ2-7; D is ambiguous. V was clipped by 2 bases and J by 2 bases, with 7 bases between them. Germline assignment: CDR1 MNHEY and CDR2 SVGAGI. This CDR3 is 13 amino acids long. The CDR3 DNA is TGTGCCAGCAGTTACGGACGGACCTACGAGCAGTACTTC. Amino acids: CASSYGRTYEQYF.

This clonotype was observed many times. The rearrangement uses TRBV2 and TRBJ1-4; no reliable D call. Between the trimmed V and J ends, which lost 1 base and 15 bases, there was a span of 12 bases. CDR3 size: 12 residues. Germline V CDR1 and CDR2: SNHLY, FYNNEI. Here the CDR3 reads CASSEEADNVFF. In DNA form, the CDR3 reads TGTGCCAGCAGTGAAGAGGCGGATAATGTGTTTTTT.

This clonotype was counted many times. The V call is TRBV7-9, the J call TRBJ1-5; D is possibly TRBD1 (6 bases). The CDR3 runs to 15 residues. The V gene lost 1 base and the J gene lost 3 bases, with 10 bases spanning the gap. The germline gives CDR1 SEHNR, CDR2 FQNEAQ (reference sequence). CDR3 region: CASSLGTATNQPQHF. CDR3 nucleotide sequence: TGTGCCAGCAGCTTAGGGACAGCGACCAATCAGCCCCAGCATTTT.

V is TRBV24-1 and J is TRBJ2-1; 15 nucleotides match TRBD2. J gave up 10 bases and V 5 bases, and 17 bases lay outside the gene matches. Germline V gene sequence: CDR1 KGHDR, CDR2 SFDVKD. CDR3 length: 19 amino acids. This chain's CDR3 is CATSAPTPGLAGGIREQFF. The CDR3 DNA reads TGTGCCACCAGTGCTCCCACCCCGGGACTAGCGGGGGGTATCAGGGAGCAGTTCTTC.

This chain links TRBV5-1 with TRBJ2-7, with 14 bases that match TRBD2. CDR3 length equals 14 residues. The V and J ends lost 3 bases and 6 bases, in that order; junction bases with no gene match: 2. Germline-derived CDR1 and CDR2 are SGHRS and YFSETQ. Here the CDR3 reads CASSWGLAGAEQYF. The DNA of the CDR3 is TGCGCCAGCAGCTGGGGACTAGCGGGGGCCGAGCAGTACTTC. Full variable domain (missing parts from reference TRBV5-1 and TRBJ2-7): KAGVTQTPRYLIKTRGQQVTLSCSPISGHRSVSWYQQTPGQGLQFLFEYFSETQRNKGNFPGRFSGRQFSNSRSEMNVSTLELGDSALYLCASSWGLAGAEQYFGPGTRLTVT.

This clonotype has at least ten counts. The rearrangement uses TRBV7-8 and TRBJ2-7; either TRBD1 or TRBD2 may supply D (6 bases each). The CDR3 extends over 15 amino acids. Germline CDR1 is SGHVS and CDR2 is FQNEAQ. Deletions cut 1 base from V and 0 bases from J, with 10 bases between. CDR3 sequence: CASSLGRGLSYEQYF. The CDR3 coding sequence is TGTGCCAGCAGCTTAGGACGGGGGCTCTCCTACGAGCAGTACTTC.